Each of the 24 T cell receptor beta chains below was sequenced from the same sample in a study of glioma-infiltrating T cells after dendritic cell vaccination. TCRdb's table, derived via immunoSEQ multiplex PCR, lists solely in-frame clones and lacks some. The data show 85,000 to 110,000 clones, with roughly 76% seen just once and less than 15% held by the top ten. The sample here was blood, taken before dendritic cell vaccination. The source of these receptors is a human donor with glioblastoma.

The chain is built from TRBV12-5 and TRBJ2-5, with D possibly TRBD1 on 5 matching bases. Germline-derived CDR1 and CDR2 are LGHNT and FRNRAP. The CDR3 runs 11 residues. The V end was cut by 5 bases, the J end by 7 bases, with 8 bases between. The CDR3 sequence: CASGPQGTQYF. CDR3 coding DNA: TGTGCTAGTGGTCCTCAGGGGACCCAGTACTTC.

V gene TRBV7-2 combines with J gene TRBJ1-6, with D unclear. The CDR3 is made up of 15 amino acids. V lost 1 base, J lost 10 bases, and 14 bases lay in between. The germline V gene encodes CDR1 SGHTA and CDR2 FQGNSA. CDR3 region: CASSLDPGFQSPLHF. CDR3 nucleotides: TGTGCCAGCAGCTTAGACCCGGGATTTCAATCACCCCTCCACTTT.

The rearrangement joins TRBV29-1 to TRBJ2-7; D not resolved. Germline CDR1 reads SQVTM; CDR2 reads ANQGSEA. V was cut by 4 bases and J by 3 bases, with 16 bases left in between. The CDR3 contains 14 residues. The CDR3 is CSVAAGQVYYEQYF. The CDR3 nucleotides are TGCAGCGTTGCGGCTGGGCAGGTTTACTACGAGCAGTACTTC.

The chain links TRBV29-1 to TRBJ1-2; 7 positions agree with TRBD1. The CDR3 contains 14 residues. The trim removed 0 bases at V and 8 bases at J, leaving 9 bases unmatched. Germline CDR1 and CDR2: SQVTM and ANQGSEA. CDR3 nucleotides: TGCAGCGTTGAAGAGTTTTTGCAGGGGGAAGGCTACACCTTC. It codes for CSVEEFLQGEGYTF.

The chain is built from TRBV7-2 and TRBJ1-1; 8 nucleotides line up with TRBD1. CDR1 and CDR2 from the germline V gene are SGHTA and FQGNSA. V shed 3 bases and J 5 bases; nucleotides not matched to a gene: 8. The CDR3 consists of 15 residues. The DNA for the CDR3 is TGTGCCAGCAGCTTCGTTGACAGGGGACGAACTGAAGCTTTCTTT. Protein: CASSFVDRGRTEAFF.

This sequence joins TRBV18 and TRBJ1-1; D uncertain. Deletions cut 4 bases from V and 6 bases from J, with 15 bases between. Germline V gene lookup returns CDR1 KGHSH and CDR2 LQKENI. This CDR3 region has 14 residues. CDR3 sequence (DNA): TGTGCCAGCTCACTCCCCGGAGGTGGTCCTGAAGCTTTCTTT. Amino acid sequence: CASSLPGGGPEAFF.

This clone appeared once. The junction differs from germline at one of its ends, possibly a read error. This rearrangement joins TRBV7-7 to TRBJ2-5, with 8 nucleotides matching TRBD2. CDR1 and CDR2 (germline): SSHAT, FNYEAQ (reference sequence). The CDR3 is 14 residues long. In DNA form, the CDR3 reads TGTGCTAGCAGCTTATCGCGGGGGGCTGAGACCCAGTACTTC. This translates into CASSLSRGAETQYF. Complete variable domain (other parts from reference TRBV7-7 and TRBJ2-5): GAGVSQSPRYKVTKRGQDVTLRCDPISSHATLYWYQQALGQGPEFLTYFNYEAQPDKSGLPSDRFSAERPEGSISTLTIQRTEQRDSAMYRCASSLSRGAETQYFGPGTRLLVL.

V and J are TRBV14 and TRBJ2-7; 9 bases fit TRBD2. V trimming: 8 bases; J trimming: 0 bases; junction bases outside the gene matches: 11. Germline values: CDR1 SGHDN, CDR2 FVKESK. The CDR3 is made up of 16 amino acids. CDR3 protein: CASAGWAGGRSYEQYF. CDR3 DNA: TGTGCCAGCGCTGGCTGGGCGGGGGGGCGCTCCTACGAGCAGTACTTC.

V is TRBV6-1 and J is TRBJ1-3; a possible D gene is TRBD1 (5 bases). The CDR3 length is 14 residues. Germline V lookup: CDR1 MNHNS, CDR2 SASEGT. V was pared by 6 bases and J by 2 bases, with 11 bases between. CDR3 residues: CASSTRVAGNTIYF. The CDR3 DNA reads TGTGCCAGCAGCACCAGGGTCGCTGGAAACACCATATATTTT.

DNA of the CDR3: TGTGCCAGCAGCTTTGCTAGCGGGGGTCTGAGCTCCTACAATGAGCAGTTCTTC. Its protein product is CASSFASGGLSSYNEQFF. The chain employs TRBV28 and TRBJ2-1; 10 bases are a match to TRBD2. The CDR3 contains 18 residues. Per the germline V gene, CDR1 is MDHEN and CDR2 is SYDVKM. The J segment lost 0 bases and the V segment lost 6 bases, leaving 11 bases of the junction unmatched.

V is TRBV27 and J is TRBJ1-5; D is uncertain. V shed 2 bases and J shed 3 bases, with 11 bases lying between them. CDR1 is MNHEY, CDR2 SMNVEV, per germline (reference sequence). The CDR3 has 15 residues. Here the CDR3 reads CASSLTPGNNQPQHF. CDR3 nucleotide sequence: TGTGCCAGCAGTTTAACGCCGGGAAACAATCAGCCCCAGCATTTT.

CDR3 coding DNA: TGTGCCAGCAGCTACAGGCGGGACAGGGCTATTGGGGAGCTGTTTTTT. Its protein product is CASSYRRDRAIGELFF. The chain combines TRBV7-2 with TRBJ2-2; TRBD1 matches at 9 bases. With V trimmed by 4 bases and J by 8 bases, 11 bases remained unmatched. The CDR3 has 16 amino acids. From germline, CDR1 is SGHTA and CDR2 FQGNSA.

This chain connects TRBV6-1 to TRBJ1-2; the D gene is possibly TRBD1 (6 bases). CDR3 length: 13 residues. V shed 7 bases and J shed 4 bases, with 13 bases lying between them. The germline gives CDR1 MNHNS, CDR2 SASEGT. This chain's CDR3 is CASTGGQGYGYTF. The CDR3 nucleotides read TGTGCCAGCACCGGGGGGCAGGGCTATGGCTACACCTTC.

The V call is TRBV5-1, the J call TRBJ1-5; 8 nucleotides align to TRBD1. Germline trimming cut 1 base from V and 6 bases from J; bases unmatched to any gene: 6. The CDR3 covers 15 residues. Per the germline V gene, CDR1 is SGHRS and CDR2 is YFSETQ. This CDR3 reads CASSLLTGDSQPQHF. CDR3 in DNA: TGCGCCAGCAGCTTGTTGACAGGGGATAGTCAGCCCCAGCATTTT.

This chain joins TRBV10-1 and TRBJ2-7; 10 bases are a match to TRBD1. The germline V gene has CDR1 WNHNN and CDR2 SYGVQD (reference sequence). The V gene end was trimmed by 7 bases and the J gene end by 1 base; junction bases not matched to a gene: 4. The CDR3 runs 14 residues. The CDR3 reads CASNDRGLSYEQYF. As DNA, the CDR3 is TGCGCCAGCAACGACAGGGGGCTTTCCTACGAGCAGTACTTC.

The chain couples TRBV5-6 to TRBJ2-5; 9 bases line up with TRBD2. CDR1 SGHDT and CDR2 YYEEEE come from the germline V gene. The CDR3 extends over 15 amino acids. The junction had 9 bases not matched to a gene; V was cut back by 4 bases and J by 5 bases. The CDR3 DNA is TGTGCCAGCAGCCCGGGCGGGGGGGGAGTGGAGACCCAGTACTTC. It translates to CASSPGGGGVETQYF.

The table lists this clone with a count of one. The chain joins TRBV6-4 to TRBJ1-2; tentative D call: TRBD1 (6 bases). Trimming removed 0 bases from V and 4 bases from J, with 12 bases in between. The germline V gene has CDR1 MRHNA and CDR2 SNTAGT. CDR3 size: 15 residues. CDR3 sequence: CASSDSGRGFYGYTF. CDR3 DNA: TGTGCCAGCAGTGACTCGGGCAGGGGTTTCTATGGCTACACCTTC.

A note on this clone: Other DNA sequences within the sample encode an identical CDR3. CDR3 residues: CASSLLAVSYEQYF. The CDR3 region has the DNA TGTGCCAGCAGCTTGCTAGCGGTGTCCTACGAGCAGTACTTC. The V call is TRBV11-3, the J call TRBJ2-7, with TRBD2 matching 7 bases. Germline V gene lookup returns CDR1 SGHNT and CDR2 YENEEA. The CDR3 is made up of 14 amino acids. The trim removed 3 bases at V and 1 base at J, leaving 3 bases unmatched.

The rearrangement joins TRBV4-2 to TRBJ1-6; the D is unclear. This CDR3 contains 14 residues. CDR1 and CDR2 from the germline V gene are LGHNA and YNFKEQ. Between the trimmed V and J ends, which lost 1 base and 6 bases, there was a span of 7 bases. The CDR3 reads CASSQVAGNSPLHF. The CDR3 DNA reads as TGTGCCAGCAGCCAAGTGGCAGGTAATTCACCCCTCCACTTT.

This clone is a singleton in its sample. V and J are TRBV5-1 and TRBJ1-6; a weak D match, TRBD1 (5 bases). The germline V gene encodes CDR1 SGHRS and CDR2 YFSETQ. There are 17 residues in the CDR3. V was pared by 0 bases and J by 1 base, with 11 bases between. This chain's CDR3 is CASSLGGGNSYNSPLHF. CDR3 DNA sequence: TGCGCCAGCAGCTTGGGGGGGGGAAATTCCTATAATTCACCCCTCCACTTT.

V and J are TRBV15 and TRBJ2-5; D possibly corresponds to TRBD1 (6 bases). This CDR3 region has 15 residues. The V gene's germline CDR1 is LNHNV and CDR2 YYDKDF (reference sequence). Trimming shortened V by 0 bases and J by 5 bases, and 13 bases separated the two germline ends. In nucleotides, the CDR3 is TGTGCCACCAGCAGAGACCCAGGGACACGGGAGACCCAGTACTTC. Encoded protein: CATSRDPGTRETQYF.

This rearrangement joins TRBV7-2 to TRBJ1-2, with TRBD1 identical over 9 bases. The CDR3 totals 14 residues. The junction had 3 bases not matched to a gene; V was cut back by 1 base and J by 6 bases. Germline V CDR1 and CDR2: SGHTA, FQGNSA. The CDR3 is CASSLVRDRDGYTF. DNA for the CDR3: TGTGCCAGCAGCTTAGTCCGGGACAGGGATGGCTACACCTTC.

CDR3 sequence: CASSVAGHGGTDTQYF. CDR3 DNA: TGTGCCAGCAGCGTAGCTGGACACGGGGGTACTGATACGCAGTATTTT. The rearrangement joins TRBV9 to TRBJ2-3, with TRBD2 as a possible D gene (6 bases). CDR1 and CDR2 (germline): SGDLS, YYNGEE. CDR3 length: 16 amino acids. The V end lost 0 bases, the J end lost 6 bases, and 17 bases lay between the germline ends.

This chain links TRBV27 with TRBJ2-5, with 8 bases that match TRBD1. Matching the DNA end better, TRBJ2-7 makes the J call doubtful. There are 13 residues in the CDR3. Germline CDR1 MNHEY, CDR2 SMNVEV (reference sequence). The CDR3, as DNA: TGTGCCAGCAGGTTACAGGGGGCCTACGAGCAGTACTTC. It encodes CASRLQGAYEQYF.